What follows are 17 T cell receptor beta chains derived from one specimen sequenced in a study of CXCR3-negative and CXCR3-positive naive CD8 T cells. Researchers prepared the TRB cDNA libraries using 5' RACE with UMI labels. Reprocessing the 5' RACE reads, TCRdb reports a single entry for every CDR3 protein and omits DNA. Reported are approximately 66,000 distinct CDR3 sequences; the ten largest clones contain nearly 1.5%. Material: naive CXCR3- CD8+ T cells from blood. The subset: CD45RO-CCR7+CD27+CD95- naive CD8+ T cells lacking CXCR3 (TNR3-). These receptors were taken from a human donor in good health. Some clones in this sample may be carry-over from other donors' samples.

The chain has TRBV7-9 and TRBJ2-5; TCRdb gives TRBD1 as the D gene, but with no DNA this cannot be confirmed. In germline, CDR1 is SEHNR, CDR2 FQNEAQ (reference sequence). The CDR3 is 14 amino acids. Here the CDR3 reads CASSSTGTPETQYF.

V gene TRBV30 combines with J gene TRBJ2-1. The CDR3 is made up of 12 amino acids. Germline V gene lookup returns CDR1 GTSNPN and CDR2 SVGIG (reference sequence). The CDR3 loop is CAWSVLGFEQFF.

The CDR3 loop reads CASSLWGQGSPQHF. The rearrangement joins TRBV28 to TRBJ1-5; with no DNA, the TCRdb D assignment of TRBD1 cannot be verified. This CDR3 spans 14 amino acids. Germline CDR1 is MDHEN and CDR2 is SYDVKM.

The chain is built from TRBV12-3 or TRBV12-4 and TRBJ1-5; TCRdb reports TRBD1, a call that lacks DNA to check it against. This CDR3 contains 14 residues. The CDR3 loop is CASSQQGLGQPQHF.

This sequence joins TRBV28 and TRBJ1-2; there is no DNA to check the TCRdb D call of TRBD1. Germline V gene sequence: CDR1 MDHEN, CDR2 SYDVKM. The CDR3 is made up of 14 amino acids. CDR3 in amino acids: CASSSSGHRYGYTF.

The CDR3 is CSAWGLAGDTQYF. The chain recombines TRBV29-1 with TRBJ2-3; TCRdb names TRBD2, which stays unverified in the absence of DNA. CDR1 is SQVTM, CDR2 ANQGSEA, per germline. The CDR3 length is 13 residues.

The V gene is TRBV7-2, the J gene TRBJ2-7; as DNA is missing, the TRBD1 call by TCRdb cannot be tested. This CDR3 spans 18 amino acids. Germline V CDR1 and CDR2: SGHTA, FQGNSA. This CDR3 reads CASSFGLAGDMSTDEQYF.

The gene calls are TRBV2 and TRBJ2-1; the TCRdb call, TRBD2, lacks DNA for checking. Germline loops: CDR1 SNHLY, CDR2 FYNNEI. This CDR3 region has 15 residues. This CDR3 is CASIELAGANNEQFF.

The chain uses TRBV9 and TRBJ1-5. The CDR3 is made up of 14 amino acids. Germline V gene lookup returns CDR1 SGDLS and CDR2 YYNGEE. This chain's CDR3 is CASSVGGYNQPQHF. Together with reference TRBV9 and TRBJ1-5, the CDR3 gives the full variable domain: DSGVTQTPKHLITATGQRVTLRCSPRSGDLSVYWYQQSLDQGLQFLIQYYNGEERAKGNILERFSAQQFPDLHSELNLSSLELGDSALYFCASSVGGYNQPQHFGDGTRLSIL.

V is TRBV19 and J is TRBJ1-1; TCRdb outputs TRBD1, but without DNA this stays unchecked. Germline V gene lookup returns CDR1 LNHDA and CDR2 SQIVND (reference sequence). The CDR3 has 12 residues. The CDR3 reads CASSMGATEAFF. The full variable domain, its missing parts supplied by reference TRBV19 and TRBJ1-1, is DGGITQSPKYLFRKEGQNVTLSCEQNLNHDAMYWYRQDPGQGLRLIYYSQIVNDFQKGDIAEGYSVSREKKESFPLTVTSAQKNPTAFYLCASSMGATEAFFGQGTRLTVV.

The chain recombines TRBV30 with TRBJ2-3; TCRdb designates TRBD2, a call that cannot be tested without DNA. Germline CDR1 reads GTSNPN; CDR2 reads SVGIG (reference sequence). The CDR3 loop spans 15 amino acids. CDR3 region: CAWSVGAGDADTQYF.

The chain combines TRBV7-9 with TRBJ2-1; there is no DNA to check the TCRdb D call of TRBD1. This CDR3 spans 16 amino acids. Germline values: CDR1 SEHNR, CDR2 FQNEAQ (reference sequence). The CDR3 loop reads CASSPSGGADYNEQFF. The complete variable domain, with remaining parts taken from reference TRBV7-9 and TRBJ2-1, reads DTGVSQNPRHKITKRGQNVTFRCDPISEHNRLYWYRQTLGQGPEFLTYFQNEAQLEKSRLLSDRFSAERPKGSFSTLEIQRTEQGDSAMYLCASSPSGGADYNEQFFGPGTRLTVL.

The rearrangement joins TRBV7-9 to TRBJ2-3; TCRdb picks TRBD2, but there is no DNA to check that call. Per the germline V gene, CDR1 is SEHNR and CDR2 is FQNEAQ (reference sequence). CDR3 length equals 15 residues. The CDR3 sequence is CASSLLDSARDTQYF.

V and J are TRBV14 and TRBJ2-7; the D gene TCRdb calls, TRBD1, cannot be checked with no DNA. Germline values: CDR1 SGHDN, CDR2 FVKESK. The CDR3 sequence is 13 residues long. CDR3: CASSQGPPWEQYF.

This chain joins TRBV5-1 and TRBJ2-1; TCRdb selects TRBD1, and the lack of DNA leaves this call unchecked. CDR1 is SGHRS and CDR2 is YFSETQ in the germline V gene. There are 18 residues in the CDR3. CDR3 sequence reads: CASSLHPEWPQGPNEQFF.

V and J are TRBV29-1 and TRBJ2-2. The CDR3 runs to 12 residues. The germline V gene has CDR1 SQVTM and CDR2 ANQGSEA. The CDR3 region is CSVRMAAGELFF.

The V and J genes are TRBV29-1 and TRBJ2-2; TCRdb reports TRBD1, a call that lacks DNA to check it against. Germline CDR1 reads SQVTM; CDR2 reads ANQGSEA. The CDR3 is made up of 15 amino acids. The CDR3 loop is CSVENRGENTGELFF.